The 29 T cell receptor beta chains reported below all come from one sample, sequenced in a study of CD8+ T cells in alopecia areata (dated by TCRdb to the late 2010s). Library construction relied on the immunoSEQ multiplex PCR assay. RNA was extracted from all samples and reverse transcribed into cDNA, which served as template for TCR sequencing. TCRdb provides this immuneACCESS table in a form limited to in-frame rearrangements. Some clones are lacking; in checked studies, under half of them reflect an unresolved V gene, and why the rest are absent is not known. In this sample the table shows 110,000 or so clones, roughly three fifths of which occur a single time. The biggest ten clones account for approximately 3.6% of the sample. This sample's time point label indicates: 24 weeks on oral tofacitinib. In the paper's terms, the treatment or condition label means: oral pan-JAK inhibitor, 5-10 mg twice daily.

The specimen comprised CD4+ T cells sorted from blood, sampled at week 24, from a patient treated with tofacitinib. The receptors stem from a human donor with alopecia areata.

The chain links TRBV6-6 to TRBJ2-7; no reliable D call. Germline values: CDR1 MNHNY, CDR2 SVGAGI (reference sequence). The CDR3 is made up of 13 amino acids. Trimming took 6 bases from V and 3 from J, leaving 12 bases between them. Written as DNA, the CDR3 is TGTGCCAGCAGCCCCGGACGGAACTACGAGCAGTACTTC. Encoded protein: CASSPGRNYEQYF.

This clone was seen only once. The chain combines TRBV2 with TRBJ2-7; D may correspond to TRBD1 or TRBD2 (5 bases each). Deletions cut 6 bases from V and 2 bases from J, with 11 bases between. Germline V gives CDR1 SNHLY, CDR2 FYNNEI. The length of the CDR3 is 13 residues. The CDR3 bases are TGTGCCAGCAGAGGGGACGGGCCCTACGAGCAGTACTTC. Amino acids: CASRGDGPYEQYF.

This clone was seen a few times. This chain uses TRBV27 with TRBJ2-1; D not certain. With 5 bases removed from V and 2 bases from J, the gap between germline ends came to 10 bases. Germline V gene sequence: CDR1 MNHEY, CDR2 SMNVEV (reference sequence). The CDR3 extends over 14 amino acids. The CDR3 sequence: CASSPRPAYNEQFF. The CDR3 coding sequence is TGTGCCAGCAGTCCCCGTCCCGCCTACAATGAGCAGTTCTTC.

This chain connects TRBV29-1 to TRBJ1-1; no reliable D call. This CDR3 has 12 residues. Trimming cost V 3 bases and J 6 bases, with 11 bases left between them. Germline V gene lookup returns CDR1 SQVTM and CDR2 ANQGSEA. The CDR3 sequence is CSVERWNSEAFF. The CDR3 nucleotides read TGCAGCGTTGAGCGATGGAATTCTGAAGCTTTCTTT.

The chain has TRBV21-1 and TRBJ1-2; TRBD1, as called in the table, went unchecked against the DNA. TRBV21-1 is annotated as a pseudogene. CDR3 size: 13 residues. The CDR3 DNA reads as TGTGCCAGGAGACAGGGCTCTAACTATGGCTACACCTTC. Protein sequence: CARRQGSNYGYTF.

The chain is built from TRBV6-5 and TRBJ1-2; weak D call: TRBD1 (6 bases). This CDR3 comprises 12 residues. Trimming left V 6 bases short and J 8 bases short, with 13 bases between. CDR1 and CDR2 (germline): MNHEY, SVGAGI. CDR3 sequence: CASSPVGGGYTF. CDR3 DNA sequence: TGTGCCAGCAGCCCAGTGGGGGGCGGCTACACCTTC.

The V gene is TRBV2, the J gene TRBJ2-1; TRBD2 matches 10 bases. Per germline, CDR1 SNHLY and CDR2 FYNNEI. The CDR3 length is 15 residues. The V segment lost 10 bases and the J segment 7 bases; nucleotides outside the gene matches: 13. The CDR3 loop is CATTIAGGFSNEQFF. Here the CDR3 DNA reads TGTGCCACCACCATAGCGGGGGGTTTCAGTAATGAGCAGTTCTTC.

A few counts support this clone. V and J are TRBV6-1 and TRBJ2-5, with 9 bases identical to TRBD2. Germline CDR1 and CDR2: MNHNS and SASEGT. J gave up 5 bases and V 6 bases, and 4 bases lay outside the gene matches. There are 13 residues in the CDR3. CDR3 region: CASRKRGVETQYF. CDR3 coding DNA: TGTGCCAGCAGGAAGCGGGGGGTCGAGACCCAGTACTTC.

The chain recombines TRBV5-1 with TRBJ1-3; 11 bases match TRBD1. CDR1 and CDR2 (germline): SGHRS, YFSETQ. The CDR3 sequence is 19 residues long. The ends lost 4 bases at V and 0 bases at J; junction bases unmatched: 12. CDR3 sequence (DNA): TGCGCCAGCAGCCTAGGGACAGGGGGGTCCTCGGGCTCTGGAAACACCATATATTTT. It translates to CASSLGTGGSSGSGNTIYF.

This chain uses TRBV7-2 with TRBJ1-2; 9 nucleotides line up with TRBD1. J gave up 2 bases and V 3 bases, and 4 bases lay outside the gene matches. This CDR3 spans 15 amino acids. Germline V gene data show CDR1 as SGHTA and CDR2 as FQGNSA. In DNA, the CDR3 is TGTGCCAGCAGCTTGGCTGGGACAGGGAACTATGGCTACACCTTC. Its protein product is CASSLAGTGNYGYTF.

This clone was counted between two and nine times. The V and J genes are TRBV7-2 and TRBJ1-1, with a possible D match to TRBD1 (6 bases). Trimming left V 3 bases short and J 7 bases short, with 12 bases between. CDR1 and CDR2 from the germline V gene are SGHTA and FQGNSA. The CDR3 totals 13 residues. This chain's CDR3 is CASSLRGADEAFF. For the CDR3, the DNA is TGTGCCAGCAGCTTGAGGGGGGCGGATGAAGCTTTCTTT.

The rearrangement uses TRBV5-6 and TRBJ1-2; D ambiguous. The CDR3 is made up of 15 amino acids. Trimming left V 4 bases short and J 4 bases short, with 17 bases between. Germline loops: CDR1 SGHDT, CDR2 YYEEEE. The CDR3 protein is CASSIGLTSGYGYTF. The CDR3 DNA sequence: TGTGCCAGCAGCATAGGACTCACTTCGGGCTATGGCTACACCTTC.

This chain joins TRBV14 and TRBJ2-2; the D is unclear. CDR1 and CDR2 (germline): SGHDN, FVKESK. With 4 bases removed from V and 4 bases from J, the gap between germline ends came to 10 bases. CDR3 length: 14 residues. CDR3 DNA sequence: TGTGCCAGCAGCCCAGGAAGGGCCACCGGGGAGCTGTTTTTT. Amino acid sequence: CASSPGRATGELFF.

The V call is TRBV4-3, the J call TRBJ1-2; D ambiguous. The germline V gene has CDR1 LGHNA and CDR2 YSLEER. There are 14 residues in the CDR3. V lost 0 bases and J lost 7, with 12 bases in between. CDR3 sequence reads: CASSQDRREGGYTF. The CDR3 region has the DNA TGCGCCAGCAGCCAAGATCGGCGGGAAGGTGGCTACACCTTC.

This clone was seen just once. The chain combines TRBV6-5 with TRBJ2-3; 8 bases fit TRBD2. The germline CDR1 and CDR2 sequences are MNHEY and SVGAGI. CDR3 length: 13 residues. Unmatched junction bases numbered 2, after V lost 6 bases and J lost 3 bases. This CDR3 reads CASRASGTDTQYF. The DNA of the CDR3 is TGTGCCAGCAGGGCTAGCGGGACAGATACGCAGTATTTT.

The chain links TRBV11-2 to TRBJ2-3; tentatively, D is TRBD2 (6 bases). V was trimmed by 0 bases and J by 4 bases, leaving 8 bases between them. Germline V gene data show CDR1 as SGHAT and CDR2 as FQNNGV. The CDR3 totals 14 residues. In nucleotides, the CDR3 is TGTGCCAGCAGCTTAGATCGACTAGCAGATACGCAGTATTTT. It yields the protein CASSLDRLADTQYF.

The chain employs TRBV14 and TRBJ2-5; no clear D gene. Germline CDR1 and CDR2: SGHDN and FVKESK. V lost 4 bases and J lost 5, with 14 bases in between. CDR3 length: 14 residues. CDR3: CASSRYLTLETQYF. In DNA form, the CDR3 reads TGTGCCAGCAGCCGTTACTTGACGTTGGAGACCCAGTACTTC.

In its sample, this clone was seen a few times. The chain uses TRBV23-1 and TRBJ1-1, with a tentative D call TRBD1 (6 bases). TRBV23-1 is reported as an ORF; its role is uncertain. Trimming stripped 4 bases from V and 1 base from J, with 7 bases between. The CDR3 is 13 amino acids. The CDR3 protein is CASSLRGNTEAFF. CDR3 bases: TGCGCCAGCAGTCTCAGGGGGAACACTGAAGCTTTCTTT.

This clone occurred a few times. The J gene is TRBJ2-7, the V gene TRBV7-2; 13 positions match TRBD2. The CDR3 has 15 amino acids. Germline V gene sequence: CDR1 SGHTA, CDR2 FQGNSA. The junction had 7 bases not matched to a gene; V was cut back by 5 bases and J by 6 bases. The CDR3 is CASSGTSGAPSEQYF. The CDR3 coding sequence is TGTGCCAGCAGCGGGACTAGCGGGGCGCCCTCCGAGCAGTACTTC.

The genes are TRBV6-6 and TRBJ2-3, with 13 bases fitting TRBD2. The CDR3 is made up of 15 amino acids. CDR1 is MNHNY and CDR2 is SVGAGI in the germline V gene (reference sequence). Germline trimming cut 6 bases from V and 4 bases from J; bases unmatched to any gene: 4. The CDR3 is CASSPGTSGADTQYF. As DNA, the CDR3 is TGTGCCAGCAGCCCCGGGACTAGCGGGGCAGATACGCAGTATTTT.

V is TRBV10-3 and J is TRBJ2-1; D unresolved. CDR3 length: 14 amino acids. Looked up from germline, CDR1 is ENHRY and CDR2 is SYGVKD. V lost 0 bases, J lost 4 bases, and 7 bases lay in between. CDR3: CAISESRSYNEQFF. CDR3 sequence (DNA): TGTGCCATCAGTGAGTCGAGGAGTTACAATGAGCAGTTCTTC.

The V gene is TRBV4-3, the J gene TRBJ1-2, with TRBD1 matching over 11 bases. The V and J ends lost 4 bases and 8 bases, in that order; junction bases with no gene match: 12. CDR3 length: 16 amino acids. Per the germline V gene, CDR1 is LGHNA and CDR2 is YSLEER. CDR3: CASSPDRGQAWQGYTF. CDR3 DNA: TGCGCCAGCAGCCCGGACAGGGGGCAGGCTTGGCAAGGCTACACCTTC.

In DNA, the CDR3 is TGCGCCAGCAGAAGGGGAGGGCGGGGGGCCTCCTACAATGAGCAGTTCTTC. Its protein product is CASRRGGRGASYNEQFF. The chain carries TRBV4-3 and TRBJ2-1, with TRBD2 matching 8 bases. Germline V gives CDR1 LGHNA, CDR2 YSLEER. Germline trimming cut 6 bases from V and 0 bases from J; bases unmatched to any gene: 10. The CDR3 spans 17 residues.

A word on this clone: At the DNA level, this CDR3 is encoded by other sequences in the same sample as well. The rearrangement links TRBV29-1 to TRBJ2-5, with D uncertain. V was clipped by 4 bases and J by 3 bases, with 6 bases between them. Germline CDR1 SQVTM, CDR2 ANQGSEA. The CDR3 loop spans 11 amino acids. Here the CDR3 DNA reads TGCAGCGTTGGAGGAGAAGAGACCCAGTACTTC. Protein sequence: CSVGGEETQYF. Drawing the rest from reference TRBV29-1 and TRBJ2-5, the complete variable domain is SAVISQKPSRDICQRGTSLTIQCQVDSQVTMMFWYRQQPGQSLTLIATANQGSEATYESGFVIDKFPISRPNLTFSTLTVSNMSPEDSSIYLCSVGGEETQYFGPGTRLLVL.

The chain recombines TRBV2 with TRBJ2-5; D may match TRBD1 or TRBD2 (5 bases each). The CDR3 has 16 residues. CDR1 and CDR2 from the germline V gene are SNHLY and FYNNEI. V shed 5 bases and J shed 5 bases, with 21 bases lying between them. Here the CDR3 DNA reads TGTGCCAGCAGTCGACCCCGGGGCCCAGGCGTTGAGACCCAGTACTTC. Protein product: CASSRPRGPGVETQYF. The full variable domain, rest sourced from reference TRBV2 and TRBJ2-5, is EPEVTQTPSHQVTQMGQEVILRCVPISNHLYFYWYRQILGQKVEFLVSFYNNEISEKSEIFDDQFSVERPDGSNFTLKIRSTKLEDSAMYFCASSRPRGPGVETQYFGPGTRLLVL.

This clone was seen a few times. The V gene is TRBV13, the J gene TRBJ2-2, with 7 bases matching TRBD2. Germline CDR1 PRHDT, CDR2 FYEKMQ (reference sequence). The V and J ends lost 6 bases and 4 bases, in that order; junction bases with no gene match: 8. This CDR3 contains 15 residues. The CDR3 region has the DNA TGTGCCAGCAGACTATCCGGGGGGTTCACCGGGGAGCTGTTTTTT. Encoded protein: CASRLSGGFTGELFF.

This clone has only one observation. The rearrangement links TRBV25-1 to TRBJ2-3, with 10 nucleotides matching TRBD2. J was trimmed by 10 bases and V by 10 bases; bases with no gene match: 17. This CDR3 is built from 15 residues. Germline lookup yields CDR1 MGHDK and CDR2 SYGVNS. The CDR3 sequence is CATPLLAGAWRAQYF. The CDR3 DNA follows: TGTGCCACCCCCCTGCTAGCGGGGGCATGGAGGGCGCAGTATTTT.

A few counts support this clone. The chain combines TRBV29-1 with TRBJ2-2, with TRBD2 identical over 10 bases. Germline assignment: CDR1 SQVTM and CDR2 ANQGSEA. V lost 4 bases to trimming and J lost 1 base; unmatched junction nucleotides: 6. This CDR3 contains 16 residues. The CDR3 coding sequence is TGCAGCGTTGTACTAGCGGGGAGACTGAACACCGGGGAGCTGTTTTTT. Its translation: CSVVLAGRLNTGELFF.

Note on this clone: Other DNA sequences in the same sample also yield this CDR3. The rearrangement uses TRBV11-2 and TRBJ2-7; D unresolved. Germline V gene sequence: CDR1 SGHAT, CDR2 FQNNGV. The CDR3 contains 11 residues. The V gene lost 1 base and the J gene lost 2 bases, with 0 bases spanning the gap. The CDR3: CASSLAYEQYF. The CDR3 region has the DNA TGTGCCAGCAGCTTAGCCTACGAGCAGTACTTC.